These 20 T cell receptor beta chains came from one sample sequenced in a study of esophageal squamous cell carcinoma under preoperative chemotherapy. TCRdb used MiXCR to reprocess the PCR reads, holding one entry per CDR3 protein. The sample consists of approximately 15,000 distinct CDR3 sequences, 60% of them appearing once. Indicated time point: before preoperative PTX-NDP chemotherapy. This sample was taken from a patient given preoperative chemotherapy. The receptors were sampled from a human donor with esophageal squamous cell carcinoma. The donor label of this sample is uncertain.

This clonotype qualifies as medium-sized. The chain is built from TRBV6-1 and TRBJ2-1, with 8 bases matching TRBD2. This CDR3 region has 17 residues. Germline assignment: CDR1 MNHNS and CDR2 SASEGT. V shed 6 bases and J 6 bases; nucleotides not matched to a gene: 16. The CDR3, as DNA: TGTGCCAGCAGCCCGACGGTAGCGGGGAGCGGGATCAATGAGCAGTTCTTC. Translated: CASSPTVAGSGINEQFF.

On this clonotype itself: A read error may account for a junction end that differs from germline. The chain couples TRBV6-1 to TRBJ2-1, with 7 bases identical to TRBD1. CDR3 length: 17 amino acids. Germline CDR1 is MNHNS and CDR2 is SASEGT. DNA of the CDR3: TGTGCCAGCAGCGAAGGGGGACAGACTGCCCGCTCCAATGAGCAGTTCTTC. It encodes CASSEGGQTARSNEQFF.

This sequence joins TRBV6-1 and TRBJ1-6; D gene ambiguous. V was shortened by 8 bases and J by 0 bases, with 8 bases between the two germline ends. This CDR3 comprises 14 residues. Looked up from germline, CDR1 is MNHNS and CDR2 is SASEGT. The CDR3 reads CASGESSYNSPLHF. CDR3 bases: TGTGCCAGCGGGGAAAGCTCCTATAATTCACCCCTCCACTTT.

V usage is TRBV6-1 and J usage is TRBJ2-1, with TRBD2 identical over 7 bases. Germline values: CDR1 MNHNS, CDR2 SASEGT. The V segment lost 8 bases and the J segment 7 bases; nucleotides outside the gene matches: 8. The CDR3 is 13 amino acids. CDR3 sequence reads: CASGSLGGNEQFF. For the CDR3, the DNA is TGTGCCAGCGGGTCCCTGGGGGGGAATGAGCAGTTCTTC.

Turning to this clonotype: The junction departs from the called germline gene at one end, perhaps through a read error. The J gene is TRBJ2-3, the V gene TRBV6-1; 7 bases fit TRBD2. The CDR3 loop spans 14 amino acids. Germline CDR1 MNHNS, CDR2 SASEGT. CDR3 loop: CASGGGGETETQYF. DNA of the CDR3: TGTGCCAGTGGGGGGGGAGGTGAGACAGAGACGCAGTATTTT.

In this sample, this clonotype turned up a few times. The chain has TRBV7-2 and TRBJ2-1, with D maybe TRBD2 (7 bases). The germline CDR1 and CDR2 sequences are SGHTA and FQGNSA. The V gene lost 5 bases and the J gene lost 4 bases, with 21 bases spanning the gap. There are 17 residues in the CDR3. CDR3 nucleotide sequence: TGTGCCAGCAGCCCAGCCCCCCAGGGGAGGGGATACAATGAGCAGTTCTTC. Protein: CASSPAPQGRGYNEQFF.

This chain connects TRBV6-1 to TRBJ2-3, with D perhaps matching TRBD1 or TRBD2 (6 bases each). Trimming stripped 6 bases from V and 2 bases from J, with 15 bases between. The CDR3 loop spans 15 amino acids. Germline V CDR1 and CDR2: MNHNS, SASEGT. In DNA, the CDR3 is TGTGCCAGCAGCACGGGGGCGGGCGACACAGATACGCAGTATTTT. Protein sequence: CASSTGAGDTDTQYF.

This clonotype appeared many times. The gene calls are TRBV7-2 and TRBJ2-1; perhaps TRBD2 as D (6 bases). The CDR3 is 18 residues long. The V end lost 5 bases, the J end lost 4 bases, and 24 bases lay between the germline ends. Germline values: CDR1 SGHTA, CDR2 FQGNSA. The CDR3 nucleotides are TGTGCCAGCAGCCCCATGTTCCCCGGCGGGACCTATTACAATGAGCAGTTCTTC. Residues: CASSPMFPGGTYYNEQFF.

The chain couples TRBV7-2 to TRBJ2-5; unclear D gene. V was cut by 5 bases and J by 11 bases, with 12 bases left in between. Germline V gives CDR1 SGHTA, CDR2 FQGNSA. The CDR3 loop spans 11 amino acids. CDR3 loop: CASSPYNEQYF. CDR3 sequence (DNA): TGTGCCAGCAGCCCCTACAATGAGCAGTACTTC. The whole variable domain, filled in from reference TRBV7-2 and TRBJ2-5, reads GAGVSQSPSNKVTEKGKDVELRCDPISGHTALYWYRQSLGQGLEFLIYFQGNSAPDKSGLPSDRFSAERTGGSVSTLTIQRTQQEDSAVYLCASSPYNEQYFGPGTRLLVL.

In the case of this clonotype: Compared with germline, one end of the junction differs, possibly owing to a read error. The chain combines TRBV6-1 with TRBJ2-4, with a weak D call TRBD2 (6 bases). The CDR3 is 19 amino acids. Germline assignment: CDR1 MNHNS and CDR2 SASEGT. In nucleotides, the CDR3 is TGTGCCAGCAGTGAAGCTGCGGGGAAAGAACTTTTTGCCAAAGACATCCAGTACTTC. Translation: CASSEAAGKELFAKDIQYF.

The chain carries TRBV27 and TRBJ2-2, with D maybe TRBD1 (5 bases). The CDR3 spans 14 residues. The germline V gene encodes CDR1 MNHEY and CDR2 SMNVEV (reference sequence). V lost 6 bases to trimming and J lost 3 bases, with 11 bases between them. The CDR3 reads CASSRQRDTGELFF. The CDR3 DNA reads as TGTGCCAGCAGCCGACAGAGAGACACCGGGGAGCTGTTTTTT.

This chain joins TRBV6-1 and TRBJ2-3, with a weak D call TRBD2 (7 bases). Judging by the DNA end, TRBJ2-7 fits better; the J call may be wrong. Germline values: CDR1 MNHNS, CDR2 SASEGT. This CDR3 has 14 residues. CDR3 residues: CAGASGRDTDTQYF. The DNA of the CDR3 is TGTGCGGGCGCTAGCGGCCGGGACACAGATACGCAGTACTTC.

This clonotype turned up a few times. The chain couples TRBV5-6 to TRBJ2-3, with 13 bases identical to TRBD2. CDR3 length: 15 residues. Losses at the gene ends were 4 bases for V and 7 bases for J; bases not matched to a gene: 6. Germline-derived CDR1 and CDR2 are SGHDT and YYEEEE. CDR3 DNA sequence: TGTGCCAGCAGCCCTACTAGCGGGAGGGATTATACGCAGTATTTT. As protein: CASSPTSGRDYTQYF.

This clonotype counts as medium-sized. The J gene is TRBJ2-3, the V gene TRBV7-2; D unclear. Between the trimmed V and J ends, which lost 1 base and 0 bases, there was a span of 8 bases. The CDR3 loop spans 15 amino acids. CDR1 SGHTA and CDR2 FQGNSA come from the germline V gene. CDR3 amino acids: CASSLGHPSTDTQYF. The CDR3 coding sequence is TGTGCCAGCAGCTTAGGACATCCTAGCACAGATACGCAGTATTTT.

The rearrangement joins TRBV6-4 to TRBJ2-3, with 8 nucleotides matching TRBD2. The tail of the sequence fits TRBJ2-7 better, so the J call may be wrong. Germline values: CDR1 MRHNA, CDR2 SNTAGT. The CDR3 contains 14 residues. CDR3 sequence (DNA): TGTGCCAGCAGGGACACTAGCGGCACAAATACGCAGTACTTC. Its translation is CASRDTSGTNTQYF.

This clonotype was detected ten times or more. V usage is TRBV6-5 and J usage is TRBJ2-3, with no clear D. Germline CDR1 reads MNHEY; CDR2 reads SVGAGI. Trimming removed 0 bases from V and 7 bases from J, with 11 bases in between. The CDR3 spans 14 residues. For the CDR3, the DNA is TGTGCCAGCAGTTACTCCCCGGGCACCCATACGCAGTATTTT. Amino acid sequence: CASSYSPGTHTQYF.

Notes on this clonotype: One end of the junction is discordant with germline, which a read error may explain. The chain carries TRBV6-1 and TRBJ2-1; tentative D call: TRBD2 (5 bases). Looked up from germline, CDR1 is MNHNS and CDR2 is SASEGT. This CDR3 region has 14 residues. The CDR3 sequence: CASGTSVSADKQYF. The CDR3 nucleotides read TGTGCCAGCGGAACTAGTGTGAGCGCAGATAAGCAGTACTTT.

This clonotype was detected only a few times. The chain combines TRBV7-6 with TRBJ2-5; D tentatively reads TRBD1 or TRBD2 (5 bases each). The CDR3 loop spans 18 amino acids. V dropped 1 base and J dropped 11 bases, with 29 bases sitting between them. CDR1 SGHVS and CDR2 FNYEAQ come from the germline V gene. The CDR3 is CASSLVSGLTWGYNEQYF. Here the CDR3 DNA reads TGTGCCAGCAGCTTAGTTTCGGGCCTGACTTGGGGGTACAATGAGCAGTACTTC.

The chain links TRBV7-6 to TRBJ2-6; D unclear. Trimming shortened V by 3 bases and J by 1 base, and 7 bases separated the two germline ends. CDR3 size: 15 residues. The germline CDR1 and CDR2 sequences are SGHVS and FNYEAQ. The CDR3 DNA reads TGTGCCAGCAGCTTTACTGCATCTGGGGCCAACGTCCTGACTTTC. Amino acids: CASSFTASGANVLTF. Complete variable domain (other parts from reference TRBV7-6 and TRBJ2-6): GAGVSQSPRYKVTKRGQDVALRCDPISGHVSLYWYRQALGQGPEFLTYFNYEAQQDKSGLPNDRFSAERPEGSISTLTIQRTEQRDSAMYRCASSFTASGANVLTFGAGSRLTVL.

V gene TRBV6-1 combines with J gene TRBJ2-4, with 7 bases lining up with TRBD2. The CDR3 extends over 18 amino acids. Per germline, CDR1 MNHNS and CDR2 SASEGT. Trimming cost V 4 bases and J 12 bases; bases outside gene matches: 24. The CDR3 here is CASSGVGGGGLAQETQYF. The CDR3 DNA follows: TGTGCCAGCAGTGGGGTGGGAGGCGGGGGTCTAGCCCAAGAGACTCAGTACTTC.